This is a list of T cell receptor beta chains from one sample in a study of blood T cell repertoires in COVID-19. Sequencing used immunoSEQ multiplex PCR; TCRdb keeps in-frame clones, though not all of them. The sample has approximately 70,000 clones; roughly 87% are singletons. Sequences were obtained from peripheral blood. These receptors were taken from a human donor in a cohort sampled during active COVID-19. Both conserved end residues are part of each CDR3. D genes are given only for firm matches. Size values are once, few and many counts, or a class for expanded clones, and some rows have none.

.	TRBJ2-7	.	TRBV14	CASSLTASGEQYF	TGTGCCAGCAGCCTTACAGCTTCTGGCGAGCAGTACTTC
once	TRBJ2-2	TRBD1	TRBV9	CASSLTGRDSGGELFF	TGTGCCAGCAGCCTAACCGGCAGGGACAGTGGCGGGGAGCTGTTTTTT
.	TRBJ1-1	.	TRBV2	CASSDWVGSRTEAFF	TGTGCCAGCAGTGACTGGGTCGGGAGTAGGACTGAAGCTTTCTTT
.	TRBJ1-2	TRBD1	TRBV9	CASSKTGNYGYTF	TGTGCCAGCAGCAAGACAGGGAACTATGGCTACACCTTC
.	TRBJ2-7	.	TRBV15	CATSREGQRYYEQYF	TGTGCCACCAGCAGAGAGGGACAACGATACTACGAGCAGTACTTC
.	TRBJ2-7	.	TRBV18	CASSPLLNEQYF	TGTGCCAGCTCACCCTTACTCAACGAGCAGTACTTC
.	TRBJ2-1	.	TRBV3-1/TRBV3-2	CASSQFNLAFHEQFF	TGTGCCAGCAGCCAGTTTAATCTAGCTTTCCATGAGCAGTTCTTC
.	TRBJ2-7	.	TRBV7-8	CASSSGRGGILKEQYF	TGTGCCAGCAGCTCGGGCCGCGGAGGGATCTTAAAGGAGCAGTACTTC
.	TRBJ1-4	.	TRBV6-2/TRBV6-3	CASSYSGAMGEKLFF	TGTGCCAGCAGTTACTCGGGGGCGATGGGTGAAAAACTGTTTTTT
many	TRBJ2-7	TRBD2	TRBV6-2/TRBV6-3	CASSLAGMGNEQYF	TGTGCCAGCAGTTTAGCGGGAATGGGTAACGAGCAGTACTTC
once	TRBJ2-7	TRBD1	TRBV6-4	CASSEDRGRLAEQYF	TGTGCCAGCAGTGAAGACAGGGGGCGCCTGGCTGAGCAGTACTTC
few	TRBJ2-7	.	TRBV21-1	CASSPVEGATYLFYEQYF	TGTGCCAGCAGCCCGGTGGAGGGGGCTACCTACCTCTTTTACGAGCAGTACTTC
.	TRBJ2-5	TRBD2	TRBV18	CASSPTGGGRQETQYF	TGTGCCAGCTCACCCACCGGGGGGGGCCGCCAAGAGACCCAGTACTTC
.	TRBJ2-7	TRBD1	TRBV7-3	CASSLLGQGAYNEQYF	TGTGCCAGCAGCTTATTAGGACAGGGGGCCTACAACGAGCAGTACTTC
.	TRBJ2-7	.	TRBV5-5	CASSYQVYEQYF	TGTGCCAGCAGCTACCAGGTTTACGAGCAGTACTTC
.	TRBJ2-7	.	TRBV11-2	CASSLVPDSSYEQYF	TGTGCCAGCAGCTTAGTTCCGGACAGTTCCTACGAGCAGTACTTC
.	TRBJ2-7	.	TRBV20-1	CSASGRGASSYEQYF	TGCAGTGCTAGTGGTCGGGGGGCCTCCTCCTACGAGCAGTACTTC
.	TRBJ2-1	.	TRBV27	CASRSQEGAGSANEQFF	TGTGCCAGCAGATCCCAGGAAGGGGCAGGGTCGGCCAATGAGCAGTTCTTC
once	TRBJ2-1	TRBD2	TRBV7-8	CASSQRLAGGRSSYNEQFF	TGTGCCAGTTCCCAAAGGCTAGCGGGGGGTCGGAGCTCCTACAATGAGCAGTTCTTC
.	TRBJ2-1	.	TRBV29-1	CSVARGFYNEQFF	TGCAGCGTCGCACGGGGTTTTTACAATGAGCAGTTCTTC
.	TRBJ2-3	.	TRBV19	CASRVQGSTDTQYF	TGTGCCAGTAGGGTACAGGGAAGCACAGATACGCAGTATTTT
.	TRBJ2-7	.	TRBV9	CASSDPRLLGGYEQYF	TGTGCCAGCAGCGATCCCCGACTGCTGGGGGGCTACGAGCAGTACTTC
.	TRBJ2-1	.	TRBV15	CATSRDRESSYNEQFF	TGTGCCACCAGCAGAGATCGGGAATCTAGCTACAATGAGCAGTTCTTC
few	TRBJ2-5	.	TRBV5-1	CASSLVGGNLPETQYF	TGCGCCAGCAGCTTGGTTGGGGGCAACCTCCCAGAGACCCAGTACTTC
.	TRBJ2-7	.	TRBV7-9	CASSLTGIEQYF	TGTGCCAGCAGCTTAACCGGGATCGAGCAGTACTTC
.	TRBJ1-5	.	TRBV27	CASSPGWSNQPQHF	TGTGCCAGCAGTCCGGGATGGAGCAATCAGCCCCAGCATTTT
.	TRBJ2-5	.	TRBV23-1	CASSRGTRETQYF	TGCGCCAGCAGCCGGGGGACTCGGGAGACCCAGTACTTC
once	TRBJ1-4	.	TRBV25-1	CASSEPGITNEKLFF	TGTGCCAGCAGTGAACCAGGAATCACTAATGAAAAACTGTTTTTT
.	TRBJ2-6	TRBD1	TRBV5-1	CASSFRTGGSGANVLTF	TGCGCCAGCAGCTTCCGGACAGGGGGCTCTGGGGCCAACGTCCTGACTTTC
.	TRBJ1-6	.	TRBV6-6	CASSPDSPRSPLHF	TGTGCCAGCAGCCCTGACTCTCCCCGATCACCCCTCCACTTT
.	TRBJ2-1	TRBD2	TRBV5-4	CASSLAGGPGEQFF	TGTGCCAGCAGCTTGGCGGGGGGTCCGGGTGAGCAGTTCTTC
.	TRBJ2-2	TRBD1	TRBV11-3	CASSLRSGGAEELFF	TGTGCCAGCAGCTTGCGGTCAGGGGGCGCGGAGGAGCTGTTTTTT
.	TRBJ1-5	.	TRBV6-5	CATSRTRGDDQPQHF	TGTGCCACCTCCCGGACTCGGGGGGATGATCAGCCCCAGCATTTT
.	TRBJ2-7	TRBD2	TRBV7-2	CASSAGASGVLEQYF	TGTGCCAGCAGTGCCGGGGCTAGCGGGGTTCTCGAGCAGTACTTC
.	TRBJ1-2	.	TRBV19	CASSMRIIAASEPYGYTF	TGTGCCAGTAGTATGAGGATAATTGCTGCTTCGGAACCCTATGGCTACACCTTC
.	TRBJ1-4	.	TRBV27	CASSPGATNEKLFF	TGTGCCAGCAGCCCAGGGGCAACTAATGAAAAACTGTTTTTT
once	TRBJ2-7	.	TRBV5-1	CASREGLSYEQYF	TGCGCCAGCAGAGAGGGACTCAGCTACGAGCAGTACTTC
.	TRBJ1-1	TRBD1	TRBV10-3	CAISERGTGATEAFF	TGTGCCATCAGTGAGAGGGGGACAGGGGCGACTGAAGCTTTCTTT
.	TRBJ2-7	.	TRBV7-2	CASSFLAARGTYEQYF	TGTGCCAGCAGCTTTTTGGCAGCCCGGGGGACCTACGAGCAGTACTTC
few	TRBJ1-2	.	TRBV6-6	CASSRSRGSYGYTF	TGTGCCAGCAGTCGATCCAGGGGCAGCTATGGCTACACCTTC
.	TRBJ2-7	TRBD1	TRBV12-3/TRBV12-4	CASSPGTGSYGYF	TGTGCCAGCAGTCCCGGGACAGGTTCATACGGGTACTTC
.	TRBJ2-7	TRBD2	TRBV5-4	CASSLDGGGNYEQYF	TGTGCCAGCAGCTTGGACGGGGGGGGCAACTACGAGCAGTACTTC
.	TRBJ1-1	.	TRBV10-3	CAATTTGGTEAFF	TGTGCCGCGACCACCACCGGAGGGACTGAAGCTTTCTTT
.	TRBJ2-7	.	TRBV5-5	CASSLRRSYEQYF	TGTGCCAGCAGCTTGCGGAGATCCTACGAGCAGTACTTC
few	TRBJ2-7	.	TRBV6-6	CASRPVDISYEQYF	TGTGCCAGCAGACCCGTGGACATCTCCTACGAGCAGTACTTC
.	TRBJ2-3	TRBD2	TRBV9	CASSVGEGDTQYF	TGTGCCAGCAGCGTAGGGGAGGGAGATACGCAGTATTTT
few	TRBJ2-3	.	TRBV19	CASSIDPPGVGTDTQYF	TGTGCCAGTAGTATAGATCCCCCAGGGGTCGGCACAGATACGCAGTATTTT
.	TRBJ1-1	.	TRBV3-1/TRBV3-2	CASRYGQNTEAFF	TGTGCCAGCCGCTATGGACAGAACACTGAAGCTTTCTTT
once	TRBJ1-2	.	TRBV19	CASKLGARANYGYTF	TGTGCCAGTAAGTTGGGGGCCAGAGCTAACTATGGCTACACCTTC
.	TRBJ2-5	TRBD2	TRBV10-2	CATSIAGGPYQETQYF	TGCGCCACCTCAATCGCGGGGGGCCCGTACCAAGAGACCCAGTACTTC